This is a list of T cell receptor beta chains from one sample in a study of blood T cells in healthy people across ages. TCRdb re-analysed the 5' RACE reads in MiXCR, keeping a single row per CDR3 protein. The data contain about 1,500,000 distinct CDR3 sequences, 42% of them singletons. Material for sequencing was blood. These receptors were taken from a woman in her late teens or twenties in good health. Both conserved end residues are trimmed from each CDR3.

j_call: TRBJ2-3; v_call: TRBV10-2; cdr3_aa: ASRDRDRETDTQY
j_call: TRBJ1-5; v_call: TRBV7-8; cdr3_aa: ASSFFPGQDYSNHPQH
j_call: TRBJ2-7; v_call: TRBV12-3/TRBV12-4; cdr3_aa: ASSPRQEQY
j_call: TRBJ2-5; v_call: TRBV7-2; cdr3_aa: ASSFKGRETQY
j_call: TRBJ1-2; v_call: TRBV2; cdr3_aa: ASSEDGEYYGYT
j_call: TRBJ2-5; v_call: TRBV3-1; cdr3_aa: ASSQELTGGAETQY
j_call: TRBJ2-7; v_call: TRBV5-6; cdr3_aa: ASSLPGASYEQY
j_call: TRBJ2-1; v_call: TRBV2; cdr3_aa: ASRDRGYEQF
j_call: TRBJ2-1; v_call: TRBV7-2; cdr3_aa: ASSQRPPGQGRGEQF
j_call: TRBJ2-7; v_call: TRBV6-5; cdr3_aa: ASSPRELGYEQY
j_call: NA; v_call: TRBV4-1; cdr3_aa: ACRGGGNSYEQY